These 9 T cell receptor beta chains came from one sample sequenced in a study of cytomegalovirus exposure and HLA in healthy donors. Vbeta (60) and Jbeta (13) primers were used in the PCR. Produced via immunoSEQ multiplex PCR; TCRdb's table is partial and in-frame only. The sample lists fewer than 250,000 clones, around 79% occurring once. The sample comprised PBMCs. The receptors here all came from a male donor in good health and CMV-seropositive.

This chain connects TRBV7-2 to TRBJ1-2; D remains ambiguous. This CDR3 is 12 amino acids long. CDR1 is SGHTA and CDR2 is FQGNSA in the germline V gene. Trimming shortened V by 4 bases and J by 1 base, and 4 bases separated the two germline ends. The CDR3: CASSSSNYGYTF. Written as DNA, the CDR3 is TGTGCCAGCAGCTCCAGTAACTATGGCTACACCTTC.

J is TRBJ2-7 and V is TRBV7-8; tentative D call: TRBD1 (6 bases). CDR3 length: 15 amino acids. Trimming took 1 base from V and 3 from J, leaving 13 bases between them. Germline loops: CDR1 SGHVS, CDR2 FQNEAQ. CDR3 in DNA: TGTGCCAGCAGCTTAGAGGGGGTAGGTGGCTACGAGCAGTACTTC. The encoded protein is CASSLEGVGGYEQYF.

The V and J genes are TRBV2 and TRBJ1-1, with TRBD1 matching 8 bases. The ends lost 6 bases at V and 6 bases at J; junction bases unmatched: 0. CDR1 and CDR2 from the germline V gene are SNHLY and FYNNEI. The CDR3 is 11 residues long. The CDR3 protein is CASRTGAEAFF. The CDR3 DNA reads TGTGCCAGCAGGACAGGGGCTGAAGCTTTCTTT.

This sequence joins TRBV6-5 and TRBJ1-2, with unresolved D. The CDR3 has 12 amino acids. From germline, CDR1 is MNHEY and CDR2 SVGAGI. The V end was cut by 6 bases, the J end by 14 bases, with 19 bases between. The CDR3 spells CASSPLGRESTF. For the CDR3, the DNA is TGTGCCAGCAGCCCCCTGGGGAGGGAGAGTACCTTC.

This CDR3 reads CASSLDRGQSYEQYF. In DNA form, the CDR3 reads TGTGCCAGCAGCTTAGACAGGGGGCAGTCCTACGAGCAGTACTTC. The rearrangement uses TRBV7-2 and TRBJ2-7; the match to TRBD1 covers 9 bases. Germline V gene sequence: CDR1 SGHTA, CDR2 FQGNSA. The CDR3 runs 15 residues. The V gene end was trimmed by 1 base and the J gene end by 1 base; junction bases not matched to a gene: 2.

The rearrangement links TRBV11-2 to TRBJ1-1, with TRBD1 matching 10 bases. Germline V lookup: CDR1 SGHAT, CDR2 FQNNGV. The CDR3 is 14 amino acids. V shed 5 bases, J shed 4 bases, and the junction held 4 bases outside the gene matches. CDR3 region: CASSPGQGSTEAFF. CDR3 DNA sequence: TGTGCCAGCAGCCCGGGACAGGGGAGCACTGAAGCTTTCTTT.

Points on this clone: Other DNA sequences in this specimen translate into the identical CDR3. The CDR3 loop is CASSDRAYEQYF. The CDR3 region has the DNA TGTGCCAGTAGCGACAGGGCCTACGAGCAGTACTTC. This chain links TRBV19 with TRBJ2-7; TRBD1 matches 7 bases. The CDR3 consists of 12 residues. J gave up 2 bases and V 6 bases, and 1 base lay outside the gene matches. Germline V gene lookup returns CDR1 LNHDA and CDR2 SQIVND (reference sequence).

This chain links TRBV4-3 with TRBJ2-5, with TRBD2 matching 8 bases. The assigned J gene may be wrong: the sequence end matches TRBJ2-7 better. CDR1 LGHNA and CDR2 YSLEER come from the germline V gene. The CDR3 runs 15 residues. The CDR3 loop reads CASSQSGGFSYEQYF. DNA for the CDR3: TGCGCCAGCAGCCAATCGGGAGGGTTTTCCTACGAGCAGTACTTC.

The gene calls are TRBV9 and TRBJ2-3; D is possibly TRBD1 (5 bases). The CDR3 is 14 residues long. The germline V and J ends were trimmed by 1 base and 5 bases, with 11 bases remaining between them. Germline CDR1 is SGDLS and CDR2 is YYNGEE. CDR3 DNA: TGTGCCAGCAGCGTAAGGGGCCTTGAAGATACGCAGTATTTT. This gives the protein CASSVRGLEDTQYF.